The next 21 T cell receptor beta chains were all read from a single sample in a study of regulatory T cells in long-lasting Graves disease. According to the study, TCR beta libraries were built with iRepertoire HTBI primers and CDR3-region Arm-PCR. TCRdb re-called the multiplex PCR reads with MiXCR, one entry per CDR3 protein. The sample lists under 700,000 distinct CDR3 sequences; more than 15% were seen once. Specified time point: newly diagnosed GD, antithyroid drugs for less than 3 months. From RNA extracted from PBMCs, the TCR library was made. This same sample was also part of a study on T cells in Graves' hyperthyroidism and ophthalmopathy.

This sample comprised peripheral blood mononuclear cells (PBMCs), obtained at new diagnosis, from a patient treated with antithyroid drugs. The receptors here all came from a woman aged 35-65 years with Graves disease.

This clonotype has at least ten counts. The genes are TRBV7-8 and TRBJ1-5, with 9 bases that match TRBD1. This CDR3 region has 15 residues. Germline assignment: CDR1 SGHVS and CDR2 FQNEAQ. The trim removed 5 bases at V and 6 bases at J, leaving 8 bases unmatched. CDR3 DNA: TGTGCCAGCAGCCGGACAGGGGATGGCGGTCAGCCCCAGCATTTT. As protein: CASSRTGDGGQPQHF.

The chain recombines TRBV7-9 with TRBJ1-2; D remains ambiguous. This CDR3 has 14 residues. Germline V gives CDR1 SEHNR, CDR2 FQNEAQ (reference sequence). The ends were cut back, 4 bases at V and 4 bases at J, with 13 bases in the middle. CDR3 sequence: CASSSPVISYGYTF. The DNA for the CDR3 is TGTGCCAGCAGCTCGCCAGTAATCAGCTATGGCTACACCTTC.

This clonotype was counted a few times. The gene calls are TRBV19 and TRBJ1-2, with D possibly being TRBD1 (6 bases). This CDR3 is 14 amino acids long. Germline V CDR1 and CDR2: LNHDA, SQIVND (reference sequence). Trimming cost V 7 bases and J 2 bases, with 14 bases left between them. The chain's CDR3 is CASKAAGTNYGYTF. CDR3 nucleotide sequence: TGTGCCAGTAAGGCGGCAGGGACAAACTATGGCTACACCTTC.

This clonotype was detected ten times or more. The chain's CDR3 is CSAPLGRGLVQPQHF. The CDR3 DNA is TGCAGTGCCCCACTAGGCAGGGGGTTGGTTCAGCCCCAGCATTTT. The J gene is TRBJ1-5, the V gene TRBV20-1; 7 bases match TRBD1. CDR3 length: 15 amino acids. The V and J ends lost 6 bases and 6 bases, in that order; junction bases with no gene match: 14. Looked up from germline, CDR1 is DFQATT and CDR2 is SNEGSKA (reference sequence).

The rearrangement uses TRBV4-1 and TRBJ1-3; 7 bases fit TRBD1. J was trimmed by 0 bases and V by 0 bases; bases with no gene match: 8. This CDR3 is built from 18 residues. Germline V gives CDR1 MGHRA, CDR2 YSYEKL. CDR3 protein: CASSQDLRGTDSGNTIYF. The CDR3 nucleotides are TGCGCCAGCAGCCAAGATCTTCGAGGGACAGACTCTGGAAACACCATATATTTT.

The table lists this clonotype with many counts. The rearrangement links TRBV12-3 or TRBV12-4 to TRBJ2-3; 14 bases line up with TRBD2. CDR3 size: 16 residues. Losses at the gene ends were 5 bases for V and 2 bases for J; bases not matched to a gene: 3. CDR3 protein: CASSRTSGGYTDTQYF. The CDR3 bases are TGTGCCAGCAGTCGGACTAGCGGGGGGTACACAGATACGCAGTATTTT.

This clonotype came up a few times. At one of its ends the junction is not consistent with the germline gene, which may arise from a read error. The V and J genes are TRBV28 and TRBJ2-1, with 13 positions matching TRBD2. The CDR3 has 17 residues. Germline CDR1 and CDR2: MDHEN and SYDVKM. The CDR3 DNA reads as TGTGCCAGCAGTGTTACCAGACTAGCGGGGGGCTACTATGAGCAGTTCTTC. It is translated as CASSVTRLAGGYYEQFF.

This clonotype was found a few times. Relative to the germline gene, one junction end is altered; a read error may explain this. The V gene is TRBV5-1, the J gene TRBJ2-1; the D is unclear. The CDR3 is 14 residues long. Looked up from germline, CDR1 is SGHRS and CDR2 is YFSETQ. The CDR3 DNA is TGCGCCAGCAGCTTGGACAGCACCAACAATGAGCAGTCCTTC. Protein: CASSLDSTNNEQSF. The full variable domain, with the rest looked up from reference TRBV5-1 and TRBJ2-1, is KAGVTQTPRYLIKTRGQQVTLSCSPISGHRSVSWYQQTPGQGLQFLFEYFSETQRNKGNFPGRFSGRQFSNSRSEMNVSTLELGDSALYLCASSLDSTNNEQSFGPGTRLTVL.

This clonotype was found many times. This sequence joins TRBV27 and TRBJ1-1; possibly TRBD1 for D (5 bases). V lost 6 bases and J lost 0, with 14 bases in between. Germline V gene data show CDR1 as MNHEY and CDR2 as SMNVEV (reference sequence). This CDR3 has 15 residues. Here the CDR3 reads CASSSFRDLNTEAFF. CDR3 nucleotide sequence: TGTGCCAGCAGCTCGTTCAGGGATCTGAACACTGAAGCTTTCTTT.

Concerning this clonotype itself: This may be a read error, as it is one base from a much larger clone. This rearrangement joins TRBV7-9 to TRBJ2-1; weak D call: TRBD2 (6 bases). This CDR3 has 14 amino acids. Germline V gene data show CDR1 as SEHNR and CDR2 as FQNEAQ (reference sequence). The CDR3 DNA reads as TGTGCCACCAGCTTAGCGGCCCGGGCCAATGAGCAGTTCTTC. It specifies CATSLAARANEQFF. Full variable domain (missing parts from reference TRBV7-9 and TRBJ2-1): DTGVSQNPRHKITKRGQNVTFRCDPISEHNRLYWYRQTLGQGPEFLTYFQNEAQLEKSRLLSDRFSAERPKGSFSTLEIQRTEQGDSAMYLCATSLAARANEQFFGPGTRLTVL.

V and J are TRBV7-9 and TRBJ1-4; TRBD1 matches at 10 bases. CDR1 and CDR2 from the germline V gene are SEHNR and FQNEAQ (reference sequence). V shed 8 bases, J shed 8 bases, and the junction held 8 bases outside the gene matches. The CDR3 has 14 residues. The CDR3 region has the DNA TGTGCCAGCGGCCCAGGGGACAGGGGCGAAAAACTGTTTTTT. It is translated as CASGPGDRGEKLFF.

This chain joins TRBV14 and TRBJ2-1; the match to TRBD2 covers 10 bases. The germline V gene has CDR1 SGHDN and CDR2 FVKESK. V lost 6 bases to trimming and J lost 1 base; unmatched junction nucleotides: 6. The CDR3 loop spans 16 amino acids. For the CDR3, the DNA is TGTGCCAGCAGATCGACTAGCGGGTTTTCCTACAATGAGCAGTTCTTC. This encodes CASRSTSGFSYNEQFF.

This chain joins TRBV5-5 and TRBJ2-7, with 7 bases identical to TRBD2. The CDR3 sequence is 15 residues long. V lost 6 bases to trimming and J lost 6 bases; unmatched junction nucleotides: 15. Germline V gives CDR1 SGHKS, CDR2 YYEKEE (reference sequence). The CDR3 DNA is TGTGCCAGCAATTGGGAGGGCCTAGGTTCGAGCGAGCAGTACTTC. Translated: CASNWEGLGSSEQYF.

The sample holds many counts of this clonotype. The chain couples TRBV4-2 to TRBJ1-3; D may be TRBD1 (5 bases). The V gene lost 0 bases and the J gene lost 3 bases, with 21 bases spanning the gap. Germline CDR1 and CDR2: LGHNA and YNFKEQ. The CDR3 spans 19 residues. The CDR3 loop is CASSQDGVTELLYGNTIYF. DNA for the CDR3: TGTGCCAGCAGCCAAGACGGGGTGACAGAGCTCTTGTATGGAAACACCATATATTTT.

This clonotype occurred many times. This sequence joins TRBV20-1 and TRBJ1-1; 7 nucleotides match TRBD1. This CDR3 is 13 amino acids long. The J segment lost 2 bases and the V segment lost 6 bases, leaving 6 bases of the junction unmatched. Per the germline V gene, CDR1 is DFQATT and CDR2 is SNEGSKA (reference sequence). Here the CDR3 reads CSAPYRGNTEAFF. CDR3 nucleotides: TGCAGTGCCCCGTACAGGGGTAACACTGAAGCTTTCTTT.

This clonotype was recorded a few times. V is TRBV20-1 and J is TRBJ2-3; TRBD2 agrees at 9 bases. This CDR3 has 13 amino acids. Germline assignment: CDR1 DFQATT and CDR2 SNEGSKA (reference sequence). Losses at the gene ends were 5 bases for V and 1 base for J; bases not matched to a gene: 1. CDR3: CSAERGGTDTQYF. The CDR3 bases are TGCAGTGCTGAGCGGGGGGGCACAGATACGCAGTATTTT.

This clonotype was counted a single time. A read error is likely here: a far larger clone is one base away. CDR3 in DNA: TGTGCCAGCAGTTACGGTGCAGACCAGCCCCAGCATTTT. Translating gives CASSYGADQPQHF. J is TRBJ1-5 and V is TRBV6-2 or TRBV6-3; D gene uncertain. The CDR3 covers 13 residues. CDR1 and CDR2 (germline): MNHEY, SVGEGT. The germline V and J ends were trimmed by 2 bases and 7 bases, with 9 bases remaining between them.

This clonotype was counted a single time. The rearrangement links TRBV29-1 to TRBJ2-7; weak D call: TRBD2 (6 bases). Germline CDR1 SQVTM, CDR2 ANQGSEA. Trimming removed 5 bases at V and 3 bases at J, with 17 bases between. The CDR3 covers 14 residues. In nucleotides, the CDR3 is TGCAGCGTTAGGCGTAGCGGAATAGGCTACGAGCAGTACTTC. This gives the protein CSVRRSGIGYEQYF.

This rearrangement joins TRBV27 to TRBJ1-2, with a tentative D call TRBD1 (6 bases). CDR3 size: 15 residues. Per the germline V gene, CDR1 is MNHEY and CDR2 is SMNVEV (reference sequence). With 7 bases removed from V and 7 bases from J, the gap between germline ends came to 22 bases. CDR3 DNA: TGTGCCAGCAATCTGGACGTCCGGACAGAGTCTGGCTACACCTTC. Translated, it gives CASNLDVRTESGYTF.

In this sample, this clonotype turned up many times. CDR3 amino acids: CASSAFRGRDQETQYF. CDR3 bases: TGTGCCAGCAGTGCGTTCCGGGGCAGGGATCAAGAGACCCAGTACTTC. This rearrangement joins TRBV2 to TRBJ2-5, with D perhaps assigned TRBD1 or TRBD2 (5 bases each). Trimming left V 4 bases short and J 2 bases short, with 17 bases between. CDR1 and CDR2 (germline): SNHLY, FYNNEI. CDR3 length: 16 residues.

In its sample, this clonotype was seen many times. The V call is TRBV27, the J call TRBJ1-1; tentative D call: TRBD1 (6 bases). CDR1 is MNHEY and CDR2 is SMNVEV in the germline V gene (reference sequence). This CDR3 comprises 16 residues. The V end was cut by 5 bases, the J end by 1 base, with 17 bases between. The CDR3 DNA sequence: TGTGCCAGCAGTCCACACCTGAACAGGGAGAACACTGAAGCTTTCTTT. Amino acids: CASSPHLNRENTEAFF.